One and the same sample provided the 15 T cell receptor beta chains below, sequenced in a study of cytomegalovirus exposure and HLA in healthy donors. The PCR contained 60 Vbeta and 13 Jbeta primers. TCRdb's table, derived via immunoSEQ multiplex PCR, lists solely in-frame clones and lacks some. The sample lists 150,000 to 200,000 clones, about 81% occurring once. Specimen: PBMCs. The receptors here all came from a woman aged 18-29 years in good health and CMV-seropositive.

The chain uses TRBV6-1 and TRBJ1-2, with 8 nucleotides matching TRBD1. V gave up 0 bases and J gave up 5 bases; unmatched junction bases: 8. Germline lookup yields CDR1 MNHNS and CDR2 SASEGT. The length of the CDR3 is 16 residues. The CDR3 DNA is TGTGCCAGCAGTGAAGCTTTGGACAGGGTCCGTTATGGCTACACCTTC. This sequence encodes CASSEALDRVRYGYTF.

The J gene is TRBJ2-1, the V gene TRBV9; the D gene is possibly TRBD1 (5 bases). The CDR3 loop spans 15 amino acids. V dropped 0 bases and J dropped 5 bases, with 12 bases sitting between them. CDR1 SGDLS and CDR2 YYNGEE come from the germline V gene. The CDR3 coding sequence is TGTGCCAGCAGCGTAGGGGGCAGCAACGACAATGAGCAGTTCTTC. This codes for CASSVGGSNDNEQFF.

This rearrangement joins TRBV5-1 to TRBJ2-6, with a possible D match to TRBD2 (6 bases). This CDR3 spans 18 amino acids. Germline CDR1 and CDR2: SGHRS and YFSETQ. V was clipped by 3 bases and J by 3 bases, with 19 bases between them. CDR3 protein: CASSSRDSGAGGANVLTF. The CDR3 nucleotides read TGCGCCAGCAGCTCGCGGGACTCTGGGGCAGGTGGGGCCAACGTCCTGACTTTC.

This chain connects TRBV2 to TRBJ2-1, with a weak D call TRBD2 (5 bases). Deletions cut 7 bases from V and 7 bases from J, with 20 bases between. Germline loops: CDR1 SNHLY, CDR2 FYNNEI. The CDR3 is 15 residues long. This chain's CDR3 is CASNFGFVRGNEQFF. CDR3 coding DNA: TGTGCCAGCAACTTTGGTTTCGTGCGAGGGAATGAGCAGTTCTTC.

The CDR3 nucleotides read TGTGCCACCAGCAGTGGGGGCCCGGGAAGGGGGCCCTTCGGGGAGCTGTTTTTT. It encodes CATSSGGPGRGPFGELFF. This chain connects TRBV15 to TRBJ2-2, with 7 bases identical to TRBD1. With V trimmed by 3 bases and J by 7 bases, 17 bases remained unmatched. CDR1 is LNHNV and CDR2 is YYDKDF in the germline V gene (reference sequence). This CDR3 region has 18 residues.

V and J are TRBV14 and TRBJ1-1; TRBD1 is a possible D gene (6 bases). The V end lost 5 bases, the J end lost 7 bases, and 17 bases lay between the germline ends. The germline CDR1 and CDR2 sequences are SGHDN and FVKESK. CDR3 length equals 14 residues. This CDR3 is CASSLTGKGFEAFF. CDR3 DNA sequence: TGTGCCAGCAGCTTAACAGGGAAGGGGTTTGAAGCTTTCTTT.

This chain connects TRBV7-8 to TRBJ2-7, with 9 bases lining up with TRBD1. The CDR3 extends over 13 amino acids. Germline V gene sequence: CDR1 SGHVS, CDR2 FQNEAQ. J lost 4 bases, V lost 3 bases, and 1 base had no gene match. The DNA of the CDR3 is TGTGCCAGCAGCTTGGACAGGGGTTACGAGCAGTACGTC. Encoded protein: CASSLDRGYEQYV.

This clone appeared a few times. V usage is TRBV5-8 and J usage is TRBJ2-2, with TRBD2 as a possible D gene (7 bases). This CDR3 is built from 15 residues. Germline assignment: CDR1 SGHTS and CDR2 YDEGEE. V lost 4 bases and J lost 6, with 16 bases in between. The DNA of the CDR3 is TGTGCCAGCAGCGCGGTCGGGGGGCCGGCCGGGGAGCTGTTTTTT. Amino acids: CASSAVGGPAGELFF.

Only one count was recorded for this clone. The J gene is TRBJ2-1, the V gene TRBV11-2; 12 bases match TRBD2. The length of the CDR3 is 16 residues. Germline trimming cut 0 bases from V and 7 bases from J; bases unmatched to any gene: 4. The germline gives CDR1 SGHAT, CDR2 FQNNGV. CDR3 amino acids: CASSLEASGGENEQFF. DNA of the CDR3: TGTGCCAGCAGCTTAGAGGCTAGCGGGGGGGAAAATGAGCAGTTCTTC.

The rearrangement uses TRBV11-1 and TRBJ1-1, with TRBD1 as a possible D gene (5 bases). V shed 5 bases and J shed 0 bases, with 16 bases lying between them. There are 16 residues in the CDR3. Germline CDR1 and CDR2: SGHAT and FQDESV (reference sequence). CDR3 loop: CASSTSTTDMNTEAFF. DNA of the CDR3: TGTGCCAGCAGCACAAGTACGACAGATATGAACACTGAAGCTTTCTTT. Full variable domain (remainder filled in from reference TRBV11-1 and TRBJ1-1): EAEVAQSPRYKITEKSQAVAFWCDPISGHATLYWYRQILGQGPELLVQFQDESVVDDSQLPKDRFSAERLKGVDSTLKIQPAELGDSAMYLCASSTSTTDMNTEAFFGQGTRLTVV.

CDR3 sequence reads: CSVEGPRDQETQYF. CDR3 in DNA: TGCAGCGTTGAAGGCCCACGAGACCAAGAGACCCAGTACTTC. The V call is TRBV29-1, the J call TRBJ2-5, with unresolved D. This CDR3 has 14 amino acids. The germline V gene has CDR1 SQVTM and CDR2 ANQGSEA. The V end was cut by 1 base, the J end by 0 bases, with 9 bases between. Variable domain in full (rest from reference TRBV29-1 and TRBJ2-5): SAVISQKPSRDICQRGTSLTIQCQVDSQVTMMFWYRQQPGQSLTLIATANQGSEATYESGFVIDKFPISRPNLTFSTLTVSNMSPEDSSIYLCSVEGPRDQETQYFGPGTRLLVL.

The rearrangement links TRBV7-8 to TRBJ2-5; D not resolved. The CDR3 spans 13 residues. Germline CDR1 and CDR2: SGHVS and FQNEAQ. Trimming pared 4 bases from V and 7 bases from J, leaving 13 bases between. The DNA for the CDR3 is TGTGCCAGCAGCTCGATAAGGTCGGGGACCCAGTACTTC. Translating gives CASSSIRSGTQYF.

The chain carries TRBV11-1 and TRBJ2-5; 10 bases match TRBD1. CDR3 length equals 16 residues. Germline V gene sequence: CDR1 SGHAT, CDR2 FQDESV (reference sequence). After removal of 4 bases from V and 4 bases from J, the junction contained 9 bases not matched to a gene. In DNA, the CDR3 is TGTGCCAGCAGCTCCGGACAGGGGGTTATAGGAGAGACCCAGTACTTC. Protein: CASSSGQGVIGETQYF.

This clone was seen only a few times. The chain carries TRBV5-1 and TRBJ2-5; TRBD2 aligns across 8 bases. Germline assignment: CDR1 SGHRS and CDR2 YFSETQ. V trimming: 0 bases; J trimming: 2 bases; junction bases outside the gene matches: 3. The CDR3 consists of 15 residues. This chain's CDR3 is CASSLVAGKQETQYF. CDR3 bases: TGCGCCAGCAGCTTGGTAGCGGGGAAACAAGAGACCCAGTACTTC.

CDR3 coding DNA: TGTGCCAGTGAGAGGGAATTTAACACCGGGGAGCTGTTTTTT. It encodes CASEREFNTGELFF. The chain uses TRBV6-5 and TRBJ2-2; D is possibly TRBD2 (5 bases). The CDR3 is 14 residues long. The V end lost 9 bases, the J end lost 2 bases, and 13 bases lay between the germline ends. Germline V lookup: CDR1 MNHEY, CDR2 SVGAGI.